The 25 T cell receptor beta chains listed next were all sequenced from one sample in a study of T cells in Graves' hyperthyroidism and ophthalmopathy. TCR beta CDR3 sequences were amplified from RNA transcripts. An initial round of RT-PCR targeting the TCR CDR3 relied on the HTBI primer set. TCRdb reprocessed the multiplex PCR reads with MiXCR, giving one entry per CDR3 protein. The repertoire holds about 260,000 distinct CDR3 sequences, with 15% to 20% as singletons. Sequencing was done on a sample of blood. All receptors come from a woman younger than 35 with Graves' ophthalmopathy.

This clonotype occurred many times. The chain combines TRBV20-1 with TRBJ2-1; 9 bases line up with TRBD2. Germline V gene data show CDR1 as DFQATT and CDR2 as SNEGSKA (reference sequence). Trimming at V came to 7 bases and at J to 6 bases, leaving 7 bases not matched to a gene. This CDR3 spans 13 amino acids. CDR3 region: CSELAGGGNEQFF. Here the CDR3 DNA reads TGCAGTGAACTAGCGGGTGGGGGCAATGAGCAGTTCTTC.

This clonotype was recorded at least ten times. J is TRBJ2-1 and V is TRBV15; a possible D gene is TRBD2 (5 bases). Deletions cut 6 bases from V and 6 bases from J, with 12 bases between. CDR1 is LNHNV and CDR2 is YYDKDF in the germline V gene (reference sequence). This CDR3 has 13 amino acids. In DNA form, the CDR3 reads TGTGCCACCAGTTTAGCGATGGGCAATGAGCAGTTCTTC. As protein: CATSLAMGNEQFF.

In this sample, this clonotype turned up many times. The V call is TRBV24-1, the J call TRBJ2-3; the D is unclear. The germline V and J ends were trimmed by 7 bases and 6 bases, with 7 bases remaining between them. The CDR3 covers 11 residues. Germline CDR1 KGHDR, CDR2 SFDVKD. This chain's CDR3 is CATSQRDTQYF. DNA of the CDR3: TGTGCCACCAGCCAGAGGGATACGCAGTATTTT.

This clonotype appeared many times. The chain joins TRBV6-1 to TRBJ1-2, with D perhaps TRBD1 (5 bases). Germline-derived CDR1 and CDR2 are MNHNS and SASEGT. The CDR3 is 15 amino acids. The germline V and J ends were trimmed by 4 bases and 0 bases, with 12 bases remaining between them. The CDR3 loop is CASSASTAPNYGYTF. The CDR3 bases are TGTGCCAGCAGTGCGTCGACAGCTCCTAACTATGGCTACACCTTC.

This clonotype has at least ten counts. The chain uses TRBV18 and TRBJ2-5; 8 nucleotides match TRBD1. V lost 4 bases to trimming and J lost 5 bases; unmatched junction nucleotides: 9. The germline V gene encodes CDR1 KGHSH and CDR2 LQKENI. CDR3 length: 15 residues. The CDR3 DNA sequence: TGTGCCAGCTCACAGGACAGGGTCTTGATGGAGACCCAGTACTTC. Translation gives CASSQDRVLMETQYF.

In its sample, this clonotype was seen many times. The chain carries TRBV28 and TRBJ1-5, with a tentative D call TRBD1 (6 bases). The germline V gene encodes CDR1 MDHEN and CDR2 SYDVKM. Between the trimmed V and J ends, which lost 1 base and 4 bases, there was a span of 14 bases. The CDR3 has 16 residues. As DNA, the CDR3 is TGTGCCAGCAGTTTATACATGCCAGGGGAAAATCAGCCCCAGCATTTT. This codes for CASSLYMPGENQPQHF.

At least ten counts were recorded for this clonotype. The chain uses TRBV28 and TRBJ2-1; TRBD2 is a possible D gene (5 bases). V was shortened by 5 bases and J by 8 bases, with 19 bases between the two germline ends. Germline-derived CDR1 and CDR2 are MDHEN and SYDVKM. The CDR3 has 15 residues. The CDR3 sequence: CASSERGIGNDEQFF. The CDR3, as DNA: TGTGCCAGCAGTGAACGGGGAATCGGTAACGATGAGCAGTTCTTC.

This clonotype was observed at least ten times. V gene TRBV6-1 combines with J gene TRBJ2-7; D possibly uses TRBD1 or TRBD2 (5 bases each). This CDR3 is built from 12 residues. Trimming removed 6 bases at V and 5 bases at J, with 11 bases between. Germline V lookup: CDR1 MNHNS, CDR2 SASEGT. DNA for the CDR3: TGTGCCAGCAGGAGGGGAACCAACGAGCAGTACTTC. As protein: CASRRGTNEQYF.

This clonotype was counted ten times or more. V and J are TRBV3-1 and TRBJ2-3; D may correspond to TRBD1 or TRBD2 (5 bases each). V was shortened by 4 bases and J by 6 bases, with 17 bases between the two germline ends. The V gene's germline CDR1 is LGHDT and CDR2 YNNKEL (reference sequence). This CDR3 is built from 15 residues. CDR3 loop: CASSPGHSRGDTQYF. CDR3 coding DNA: TGTGCCAGCAGCCCCGGACACTCACGAGGGGATACGCAGTATTTT.

The chain combines TRBV20-1 with TRBJ2-3, with TRBD2 matching over 15 bases. Trimming removed 3 bases from V and 4 bases from J; junction bases left unmatched: 5. The CDR3 contains 16 residues. Germline loops: CDR1 DFQATT, CDR2 SNEGSKA (reference sequence). The CDR3: CSARAGTSGRPDTQYF. The CDR3 DNA reads TGCAGTGCTAGGGCAGGGACTAGCGGGAGGCCAGATACGCAGTATTTT.

The V and J genes are TRBV10-3 and TRBJ1-1; weak D call: TRBD1 (5 bases). V was pared by 4 bases and J by 6 bases, with 15 bases between. The CDR3 has 14 residues. Per the germline V gene, CDR1 is ENHRY and CDR2 is SYGVKD. CDR3 sequence: CAISAGTGNAEAFF. The CDR3 region has the DNA TGTGCCATCAGTGCCGGGACGGGGAATGCTGAAGCTTTCTTT.

This clonotype was observed at least ten times. The V call is TRBV6-1, the J call TRBJ1-3, with a weak D call TRBD1 (6 bases). The CDR3 contains 18 residues. Germline V CDR1 and CDR2: MNHNS, SASEGT. The V end lost 5 bases, the J end lost 0 bases, and 20 bases lay between the germline ends. The CDR3 protein is CASSSPVGGASSGNTIYF. Written as DNA, the CDR3 is TGTGCCAGCAGTTCCCCCGTCGGGGGCGCCAGCTCTGGAAACACCATATATTTT.

This clonotype was picked up a small number of times. The genes are TRBV19 and TRBJ1-1, with D unclear. Germline CDR1 and CDR2: LNHDA and SQIVND (reference sequence). Trimming cost V 5 bases and J 1 base, with 11 bases left between them. The length of the CDR3 is 14 residues. The CDR3 nucleotides are TGTGCCAGTAGTTTGCAGGTACGGAACACTGAAGCTTTCTTT. Amino acids: CASSLQVRNTEAFF.

Ten or more counts support this clonotype. V and J are TRBV3-2 and TRBJ2-5; the D call TRBD2 from the table was never checked on the DNA. TRBV3-2 is a recognized pseudogene. CDR3 length: 19 amino acids. CDR3 residues: CASSQTIFHSGRFQETQYF. The CDR3 DNA reads as TGTGCCAGCAGCCAAACTATCTTCCATAGCGGGAGATTCCAAGAGACCCAGTACTTC.

This clonotype has ten or more counts. The V call is TRBV28, the J call TRBJ2-3; D uncertain. Deletions cut 3 bases from V and 10 bases from J, with 8 bases between. The CDR3 is 11 residues long. Germline CDR1 and CDR2: MDHEN and SYDVKM. Written as DNA, the CDR3 is TGTGCCAGCAGTTTGCCCCACGCGCAGTATTTT. Translating gives CASSLPHAQYF.

This clonotype came up many times. This rearrangement joins TRBV7-9 to TRBJ2-1; 11 nucleotides align to TRBD1. This CDR3 spans 16 amino acids. The germline gives CDR1 SEHNR, CDR2 FQNEAQ (reference sequence). Trimming at V came to 6 bases and at J to 7 bases, leaving 11 bases not matched to a gene. The DNA for the CDR3 is TGTGCCAGCAGTCCCCAACCGGGACAGGGGGTAAATGAGCAGTTCTTC. The encoded protein is CASSPQPGQGVNEQFF. Full variable domain (rest looked up from reference TRBV7-9 and TRBJ2-1): DTGVSQNPRHKITKRGQNVTFRCDPISEHNRLYWYRQTLGQGPEFLTYFQNEAQLEKSRLLSDRFSAERPKGSFSTLEIQRTEQGDSAMYLCASSPQPGQGVNEQFFGPGTRLTVL.

This clonotype was recorded at least ten times. V usage is TRBV6-1 and J usage is TRBJ1-6; perhaps TRBD1 as D (6 bases). V was cut by 5 bases and J by 7 bases, with 18 bases left in between. From germline, CDR1 is MNHNS and CDR2 SASEGT. This CDR3 is 16 amino acids long. CDR3 sequence: CASSQVGQPTNSPLHF. CDR3 nucleotide sequence: TGTGCCAGCAGTCAAGTCGGACAGCCTACAAATTCACCCCTCCACTTT.

This clonotype was observed at least ten times. CDR3 in amino acids: CASSLITGGVYEQYF. The CDR3 bases are TGTGCCAGCAGTTTAATAACAGGGGGCGTCTACGAGCAGTACTTC. V gene TRBV12-3 or TRBV12-4 combines with J gene TRBJ2-7; 9 bases are a match to TRBD1. Unmatched junction bases numbered 5, after V lost 2 bases and J lost 3 bases. CDR3 length equals 15 residues.

This chain links TRBV3-1 with TRBJ2-1, with 13 bases matching TRBD2. V lost 8 bases, J lost 2 bases, and 9 bases stayed unmatched. This CDR3 is 17 amino acids long. Germline V gives CDR1 LGHDT, CDR2 YNNKEL (reference sequence). The DNA of the CDR3 is TGTGCCAGCGGCGGGACTAGCGGGGCCAGGACCTACAATGAGCAGTTCTTC. Protein: CASGGTSGARTYNEQFF.

This clonotype was found many times. This rearrangement joins TRBV27 to TRBJ1-6, with a tentative D call TRBD1 (5 bases). V lost 3 bases and J lost 5, with 11 bases in between. CDR3 size: 15 residues. Germline V gives CDR1 MNHEY, CDR2 SMNVEV (reference sequence). This CDR3 is CASSLAWGHNSPLHF. The CDR3 DNA reads TGTGCCAGCAGTTTGGCATGGGGACATAATTCACCCCTCCACTTT.

This clonotype was seen a single time. The chain recombines TRBV27 with TRBJ2-1, with TRBD2 identical over 9 bases. Germline lookup yields CDR1 MNHEY and CDR2 SMNVEV (reference sequence). This CDR3 has 16 amino acids. Trimming removed 3 bases from V and 6 bases from J; junction bases left unmatched: 9. In nucleotides, the CDR3 is TGTGCCAGCAGTTTGATGGCGGGAGGGCCGAGCAATGAGCAGTTCTTC. It translates to CASSLMAGGPSNEQFF.

This clonotype was recorded many times. The CDR3 DNA is TGTGCCAGCAGTTACCTTGGCAGGGAGGCGACCCAGTACTTC. Translating gives CASSYLGREATQYF. The chain carries TRBV6-5 and TRBJ2-5, with D perhaps matching TRBD2 (6 bases). Looked up from germline, CDR1 is MNHEY and CDR2 is SVGAGI. The CDR3 is made up of 14 amino acids. V gave up 2 bases and J gave up 7 bases, with 14 bases separating them.

This clonotype was found many times. The rearrangement uses TRBV7-2 and TRBJ2-7; 8 bases fit TRBD1. The germline CDR1 and CDR2 sequences are SGHTA and FQGNSA. The V segment lost 1 base and the J segment 3 bases; nucleotides outside the gene matches: 8. The CDR3 runs to 16 residues. The CDR3 spells CASSLEPPGQGYEQYF. In DNA, the CDR3 is TGTGCCAGCAGCTTAGAACCACCCGGACAGGGCTACGAGCAGTACTTC.

In this sample, this clonotype turned up many times. The chain carries TRBV20-1 and TRBJ2-6, with 10 bases that match TRBD1. V lost 5 bases and J lost 6; bases outside the gene matches: 1. The CDR3 is 13 amino acids. Germline V gene lookup returns CDR1 DFQATT and CDR2 SNEGSKA (reference sequence). This chain's CDR3 is CSAGQGVANVLTF. In DNA form, the CDR3 reads TGCAGTGCTGGACAGGGGGTGGCCAACGTCCTGACTTTC.

The chain carries TRBV29-1 and TRBJ2-1, with TRBD2 identical over 14 bases. Germline CDR1 and CDR2: SQVTM and ANQGSEA. CDR3 length: 16 residues. The ends lost 6 bases at V and 10 bases at J; junction bases unmatched: 14. The CDR3 here is CSVSYPGTSGSQEQFF. CDR3 in DNA: TGCAGCGTCTCCTACCCCGGGACTAGCGGGAGCCAAGAGCAGTTCTTC.